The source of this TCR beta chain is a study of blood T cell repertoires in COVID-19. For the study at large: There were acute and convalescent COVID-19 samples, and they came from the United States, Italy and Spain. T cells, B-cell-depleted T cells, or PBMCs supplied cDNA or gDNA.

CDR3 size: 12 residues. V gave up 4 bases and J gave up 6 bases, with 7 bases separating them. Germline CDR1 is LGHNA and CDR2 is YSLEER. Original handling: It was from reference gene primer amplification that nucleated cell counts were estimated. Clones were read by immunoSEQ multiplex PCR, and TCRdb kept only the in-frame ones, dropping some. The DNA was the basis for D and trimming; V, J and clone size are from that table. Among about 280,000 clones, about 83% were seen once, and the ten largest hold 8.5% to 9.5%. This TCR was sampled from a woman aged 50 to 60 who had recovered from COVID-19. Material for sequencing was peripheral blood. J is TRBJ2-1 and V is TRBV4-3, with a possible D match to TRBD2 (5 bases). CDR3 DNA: TGCGCCAGCAGCCTTCGGGGCAATGAGCAGTTCTTC. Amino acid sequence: CASSLRGNEQFF.